Described below is a single TCR beta chain sequence and its context. The data were obtained in a study of blood T cells in healthy people across ages. Caucasian, healthy and from Russia, the donors were aged between about 6 and 90. Trimming cost V 2 bases and J 7 bases; bases outside gene matches: 9. Germline assignment: CDR1 SGHAT and CDR2 FQNNGV. This CDR3 is built from 15 residues. A J-beta primer mix and a sample-barcoded 5' primer were used in a second PCR of about 7 to 12 cycles. From the 5' RACE reads, TCRdb called clonotypes with MiXCR, one entry per CDR3 protein. The repertoire includes 1,500,000 or so distinct CDR3 sequences, approximately 39% of them detected once, and approximately 4.1% sits in the top ten.

The TCR was taken from a young woman in good health. The V call is TRBV11-2, the J call TRBJ2-7, with TRBD2 matching over 9 bases. Source material: blood. CDR3 nucleotide sequence: TGTGCCAGCAGCTTATATAGCGGGGGTGGTGATGAGCAGTACTTC. It specifies CASSLYSGGGDEQYF.